One sample yielded the 32 T cell receptor beta chains listed below, sequenced in a study of blood T cell repertoires in COVID-19. Method: immunoSEQ multiplex PCR; TCRdb's copy keeps in-frame clones and lacks some. This table holds approximately 300,000 clones, 89% found once. The sample comprised PBMCs or T cells enriched from blood (not recorded which). The receptor source for this set is a man in his 60s who had recovered from COVID-19.

The chain uses TRBV3-1 (or the pseudogene TRBV3-2) and TRBJ2-3, with no clear D. From germline, CDR1 is LGHDT and CDR2 YNNKEL (reference sequence). V was clipped by 4 bases and J by 0 bases, with 17 bases between them. The CDR3 covers 17 residues. CDR3 DNA sequence: TGTGCCAGCAGCCCCTTGTTGCGGAGTCAGAGCACAGATACGCAGTATTTT. This sequence encodes CASSPLLRSQSTDTQYF.

This rearrangement joins TRBV6-5 to TRBJ2-3; 7 bases map to TRBD2. Trimming removed 0 bases from V and 3 bases from J; junction bases left unmatched: 6. CDR3 length: 16 residues. The germline gives CDR1 MNHEY, CDR2 SVGAGI. CDR3 sequence: CASSYSTSGKTDTQYF. In nucleotides, the CDR3 is TGTGCCAGCAGTTACTCGACCAGCGGGAAAACAGATACGCAGTATTTT.

The chain has TRBV6-2 or TRBV6-3 and TRBJ1-3, with 12 bases fitting TRBD1. This CDR3 contains 19 residues. Looked up from germline, CDR1 is MNHEY and CDR2 is SVGEGT. Trimming cost V 5 bases and J 3 bases; bases outside gene matches: 14. The CDR3 DNA reads as TGTGCCAGCAGTCAACAACCGGGACAGGGGGCGAACCTTGGAAACACCATATATTTT. This codes for CASSQQPGQGANLGNTIYF.

The chain uses TRBV6-5 and TRBJ1-1; 7 nucleotides agree with TRBD1. V shed 8 bases and J 1 base; nucleotides not matched to a gene: 7. The V gene's germline CDR1 is MNHEY and CDR2 SVGAGI. The CDR3 extends over 14 amino acids. CDR3 nucleotides: TGTGCCAGCCCAAAGGGGGCAGCGAACACTGAAGCTTTCTTT. Protein sequence: CASPKGAANTEAFF.

This chain links TRBV25-1 with TRBJ1-4; D is undetermined. The CDR3 is made up of 12 amino acids. V was clipped by 6 bases and J by 8 bases, with 10 bases between them. Germline assignment: CDR1 MGHDK and CDR2 SYGVNS. This CDR3 reads CASSDSREKLFF. DNA of the CDR3: TGTGCCAGCAGCGACTCGCGAGAAAAACTGTTTTTT.

The table lists this clone with a count of one. This chain connects TRBV5-1 to TRBJ2-3, with D possibly being TRBD1 (7 bases). This CDR3 region has 17 residues. Trimming took off 1 base at V and 4 bases at J, with 19 bases between the two ends. The germline V gene has CDR1 SGHRS and CDR2 YFSETQ. The CDR3 loop is CASSLSPQGGTADTQYF. CDR3 nucleotide sequence: TGCGCCAGCAGCTTGAGCCCCCAAGGAGGGACAGCAGATACGCAGTATTTT.

The chain is built from TRBV28 and TRBJ2-2; 7 bases agree with TRBD2. V lost 5 bases and J lost 5; bases outside the gene matches: 2. Germline V gene data show CDR1 as MDHEN and CDR2 as SYDVKM. This CDR3 comprises 13 residues. The CDR3 nucleotides read TGTGCCAGCAGTCGACTAGCAACCGGGGAGCTGTTTTTT. This codes for CASSRLATGELFF.

This sequence joins TRBV7-2 and TRBJ2-5, with 7 bases aligning to TRBD1. There are 16 residues in the CDR3. Germline CDR1 reads SGHTA; CDR2 reads FQGNSA. Trimming removed 2 bases from V and 2 bases from J; junction bases left unmatched: 8. In DNA form, the CDR3 reads TGTGCCAGCAGCTTACTCAGGGGGATAGGGCAAGAGACCCAGTACTTC. It specifies CASSLLRGIGQETQYF.

This clone was detected a few times. The genes are TRBV6-5 and TRBJ1-5, with 8 nucleotides matching TRBD1. V dropped 4 bases and J dropped 6; count of bases not matched to a gene: 2. Germline V gene lookup returns CDR1 MNHEY and CDR2 SVGAGI. The CDR3 length is 13 residues. CDR3 sequence: CASSWTGSQPQHF. The CDR3 DNA sequence: TGTGCCAGCAGTTGGACAGGGAGTCAGCCCCAGCATTTT.

V usage is TRBV3-1 (or the pseudogene TRBV3-2) and J usage is TRBJ2-1; tentative D call: TRBD1 (6 bases). Germline V gene sequence: CDR1 LGHDT, CDR2 YNNKEL (reference sequence). This CDR3 contains 15 residues. V was clipped by 1 base and J by 4 bases, with 11 bases between them. The CDR3 spells CASSQGTERYNEQFF. The CDR3 nucleotides are TGTGCCAGCAGCCAAGGGACAGAGCGATACAATGAGCAGTTCTTC.

The chain recombines TRBV5-6 with TRBJ1-6; the match to TRBD1 covers 7 bases. The CDR3 sequence is 17 residues long. Trimming at V came to 2 bases and at J to 7 bases, leaving 12 bases not matched to a gene. Germline V CDR1 and CDR2: SGHDT, YYEEEE. CDR3 amino acids: CASSLPPGGQPNSPLHF. The DNA of the CDR3 is TGTGCCAGCAGCTTACCCCCAGGGGGACAGCCGAATTCACCCCTCCACTTT.

V gene TRBV19 combines with J gene TRBJ2-2, with 8 bases fitting TRBD1. CDR3 length: 17 amino acids. Germline CDR1 is LNHDA and CDR2 is SQIVND (reference sequence). V shed 5 bases and J 1 base; nucleotides not matched to a gene: 9. CDR3 sequence: CASSANPGTGNTGELFF. In nucleotides, the CDR3 is TGTGCCAGTAGTGCTAACCCTGGGACAGGGAACACCGGGGAGCTGTTTTTT.

This sequence joins TRBV28 and TRBJ2-2; D gene ambiguous. The CDR3 length is 15 residues. Germline CDR1 MDHEN, CDR2 SYDVKM. Trimming took off 5 bases at V and 3 bases at J, with 13 bases between the two ends. CDR3 loop: CASSTVPHYTGELFF. CDR3 in DNA: TGTGCCAGCAGTACGGTCCCCCATTACACCGGGGAGCTGTTTTTT. The complete variable domain, with remaining parts taken from reference TRBV28 and TRBJ2-2, reads DVKVTQSSRYLVKRTGEKVFLECVQDMDHENMFWYRQDPGLGLRLIYFSYDVKMKEKGDIPEGYSVSREKKERFSLILESASTNQTSMYLCASSTVPHYTGELFFGEGSRLTVL.

This clone was recorded once. The chain links TRBV12-3 or TRBV12-4 to TRBJ2-7; maybe TRBD2 (5 bases). CDR3 length: 11 amino acids. The germline V and J ends were trimmed by 3 bases and 10 bases, with 10 bases remaining between them. CDR3 loop: CASSLGASQYF. CDR3 bases: TGTGCCAGCAGTTTGGGAGCTAGCCAGTACTTC.

The rearrangement joins TRBV5-5 to TRBJ1-2, with 7 bases lining up with TRBD1. The CDR3 spans 14 residues. CDR1 and CDR2 from the germline V gene are SGHKS and YYEKEE (reference sequence). V shed 4 bases and J 8 bases; nucleotides not matched to a gene: 11. Here the CDR3 DNA reads TGTGCCAGCAGCACCGTCGGACAGGAAAAGGGCTACACCTTC. It translates to CASSTVGQEKGYTF.

The chain combines TRBV27 with TRBJ1-1; D unclear. Germline V gene sequence: CDR1 MNHEY, CDR2 SMNVEV (reference sequence). The CDR3 is 14 residues long. V was pared by 5 bases and J by 4 bases, with 14 bases between. CDR3 DNA sequence: TGTGCCAGCAGTGTACGAATCGCGGGCACTGAAGCTTTCTTT. Its protein product is CASSVRIAGTEAFF.

This clone was detected only once. The chain uses TRBV4-1 and TRBJ1-4; 12 nucleotides align to TRBD1. This CDR3 comprises 19 residues. Germline trimming cut 0 bases from V and 1 base from J; bases unmatched to any gene: 6. Germline V CDR1 and CDR2: MGHRA, YSYEKL. CDR3 DNA: TGCGCCAGCAGCCAAGAATTGTGGGACAGGGGGCTAACTAATGAAAAACTGTTTTTT. Protein: CASSQELWDRGLTNEKLFF.

This clone was found once. The rearrangement uses TRBV30 and TRBJ2-3; 10 bases are shared with TRBD1. This CDR3 comprises 14 residues. V was pared by 3 bases and J by 3 bases, with 3 bases of the junction left unmatched. Germline V CDR1 and CDR2: GTSNPN, SVGIG (reference sequence). CDR3 nucleotide sequence: TGTGCCTGGAGGACAGGGGGCGCGACAGATACGCAGTATTTT. Translation gives CAWRTGGATDTQYF. Together with reference TRBV30 and TRBJ2-3, the CDR3 gives the full variable domain: SQTIHQWPATLVQPVGSPLSLECTVEGTSNPNLYWYRQAAGRGLQLLFYSVGIGQISSEVPQNLSASRPQDRQFILSSKKLLLSDSGFYLCAWRTGGATDTQYFGPGTRLTVL.

This clone was recorded a few times. Here the CDR3 DNA reads TGTGCCAGCAGCCAGGTACAGGGAGAGTACATTCAGTACTTC. This gives the protein CASSQVQGEYIQYF. The rearrangement uses TRBV4-2 and TRBJ2-4; tentative D call: TRBD1 (6 bases). V lost 3 bases and J 8 bases, leaving 14 bases between the germline ends. The CDR3 contains 14 residues. Germline V gene lookup returns CDR1 LGHNA and CDR2 YNFKEQ.

This clone has only one observation. This chain joins TRBV28 and TRBJ1-2; 7 bases map to TRBD1. The length of the CDR3 is 15 residues. V shed 2 bases, J shed 4 bases, and the junction held 7 bases outside the gene matches. The germline gives CDR1 MDHEN, CDR2 SYDVKM. The CDR3 sequence: CASSLGPGQSYGYTF. As DNA, the CDR3 is TGTGCCAGCAGTTTAGGCCCGGGACAGTCCTATGGCTACACCTTC.

The chain couples TRBV15 to TRBJ2-7; perhaps TRBD1 as D (5 bases). The CDR3 is made up of 16 amino acids. V dropped 0 bases and J dropped 4 bases, with 16 bases sitting between them. Germline CDR1 and CDR2: LNHNV and YYDKDF (reference sequence). The CDR3 loop is CATSREGLGAIYEQYF. In DNA form, the CDR3 reads TGTGCCACCAGCAGAGAAGGGCTAGGGGCGATATACGAGCAGTACTTC.

The rearrangement joins TRBV6-4 to TRBJ2-7; D is perhaps TRBD1 (5 bases). Trimming took 3 bases from V and 1 from J, leaving 10 bases between them. The CDR3 runs 14 residues. The germline gives CDR1 MRHNA, CDR2 SNTAGT. The CDR3 bases are TGTGCCAGCAGTGAAGGGGCAGGGTCCTACGAGCAGTACTTC. It yields the protein CASSEGAGSYEQYF.

The chain has TRBV7-9 and TRBJ1-6, with 7 nucleotides matching TRBD1. The V segment lost 3 bases and the J segment 6 bases; nucleotides outside the gene matches: 11. The CDR3 has 17 residues. Germline CDR1 SEHNR, CDR2 FQNEAQ (reference sequence). The DNA of the CDR3 is TGTGCCAGCAGCTTGGACTTAAGGGACAGCCCTAATTCACCCCTCCACTTT. Translating gives CASSLDLRDSPNSPLHF. The whole variable domain, remainder taken from reference TRBV7-9 and TRBJ1-6, is DTGVSQNPRHKITKRGQNVTFRCDPISEHNRLYWYRQTLGQGPEFLTYFQNEAQLEKSRLLSDRFSAERPKGSFSTLEIQRTEQGDSAMYLCASSLDLRDSPNSPLHFGNGTRLTVT.

The rearrangement joins TRBV5-1 to TRBJ2-3, with 12 positions matching TRBD2. Per the germline V gene, CDR1 is SGHRS and CDR2 is YFSETQ. The length of the CDR3 is 17 residues. V was clipped by 4 bases and J by 2 bases; unmatched bases: 8. The CDR3 loop reads CASSTLRLAGDTDTQYF. The CDR3 nucleotides are TGCGCCAGCAGCACCTTGCGACTAGCGGGGGACACAGATACGCAGTATTTT.

The V call is TRBV6-5, the J call TRBJ1-1; D gene unclear. This CDR3 contains 14 residues. Germline values: CDR1 MNHEY, CDR2 SVGAGI. V was pared by 2 bases and J by 5 bases, with 12 bases between. The CDR3 sequence is CASSYRLAGTEAFF. The CDR3 region has the DNA TGTGCCAGCAGTTACCGTCTGGCGGGGACTGAAGCTTTCTTT.

The rearrangement joins TRBV20-1 to TRBJ2-1, with 10 bases identical to TRBD2. J lost 9 bases, V lost 3 bases, and 8 bases had no gene match. Germline values: CDR1 DFQATT, CDR2 SNEGSKA (reference sequence). The CDR3 loop spans 14 amino acids. CDR3: CSASKASGSREQFF. DNA for the CDR3: TGCAGTGCTAGTAAGGCTAGCGGGAGTCGTGAGCAGTTCTTC.

The J gene is TRBJ2-1, the V gene TRBV2, with D perhaps TRBD1 (5 bases). CDR1 and CDR2 from the germline V gene are SNHLY and FYNNEI. The V end lost 7 bases, the J end lost 4 bases, and 8 bases lay between the germline ends. The CDR3 consists of 12 residues. In DNA, the CDR3 is TGTGCCAGCAAGGACACATACAATGAGCAGTTCTTC. Its translation is CASKDTYNEQFF.

The genes are TRBV7-9 and TRBJ1-3; D remains unclear. V lost 0 bases, J lost 0 bases, and 9 bases lay in between. This CDR3 comprises 16 residues. CDR1 SEHNR and CDR2 FQNEAQ come from the germline V gene (reference sequence). CDR3 residues: CASSLALGGSGNTIYF. In DNA form, the CDR3 reads TGTGCCAGCAGCTTAGCGCTGGGAGGCTCTGGAAACACCATATATTTT.

In this sample, this clone turned up once. V and J are TRBV4-1 and TRBJ1-3, with 7 bases aligning to TRBD1. The V gene end was trimmed by 2 bases and the J gene end by 6 bases; junction bases not matched to a gene: 13. The CDR3 extends over 17 amino acids. Germline CDR1 is MGHRA and CDR2 is YSYEKL. The DNA of the CDR3 is TGCGCCAGCAGCCAAAGGTCGGGAGGGACAGCTGTAAACACCATATATTTT. Translated: CASSQRSGGTAVNTIYF.

CDR3 nucleotide sequence: TGTGCCAGCAGTTACTCGGGCAGCAGCTCTGGAAACACCATATATTTT. This translates into CASSYSGSSSGNTIYF. The chain links TRBV6-5 to TRBJ1-3; D remains ambiguous. The CDR3 consists of 16 residues. Germline V lookup: CDR1 MNHEY, CDR2 SVGAGI. The ends were cut back, 0 bases at V and 0 bases at J, with 9 bases in the middle.

The chain employs TRBV2 and TRBJ1-4; D not certain. CDR3 length: 14 residues. Trimming pared 2 bases from V and 7 bases from J, leaving 11 bases between. CDR1 SNHLY and CDR2 FYNNEI come from the germline V gene. CDR3 sequence: CASSEWQVSEKLFF. CDR3 nucleotide sequence: TGTGCCAGCAGTGAATGGCAGGTCTCTGAAAAACTGTTTTTT.

This chain links TRBV5-1 with TRBJ1-4, with TRBD1 matching 7 bases. The trim removed 4 bases at V and 4 bases at J, leaving 7 bases unmatched. This CDR3 is built from 15 residues. Germline CDR1 SGHRS, CDR2 YFSETQ. CDR3 nucleotides: TGCGCCAGCAGCCCCGGGACAGCAATTAATGAAAAACTGTTTTTT. Protein: CASSPGTAINEKLFF.